This T cell receptor (beta chain) appears in the sequencing data of a study of blood T cell repertoires in COVID-19. TCRdb keeps only in-frame clones here, not all; method: immunoSEQ multiplex PCR. The table includes about 320,000 clones, roughly 86% detected once. The germline V gene encodes CDR1 SNHLY and CDR2 FYNNEI. The CDR3 contains 15 residues. V gave up 6 bases and J gave up 4 bases; unmatched junction bases: 6. Seattle participants joined during active infection and were tracked over time. The chain joins TRBV2 to TRBJ1-5; 10 bases align to TRBD1. What was sequenced was peripheral blood. The TCR sequence derives from a woman aged 25 to 39 with COVID-19, enrolled during active disease. CDR3 DNA sequence: TGTGCCAGCAGGACAGGGGGCGTAGGAAATCAGCCCCAGCATTTT. Translating gives CASRTGGVGNQPQHF.